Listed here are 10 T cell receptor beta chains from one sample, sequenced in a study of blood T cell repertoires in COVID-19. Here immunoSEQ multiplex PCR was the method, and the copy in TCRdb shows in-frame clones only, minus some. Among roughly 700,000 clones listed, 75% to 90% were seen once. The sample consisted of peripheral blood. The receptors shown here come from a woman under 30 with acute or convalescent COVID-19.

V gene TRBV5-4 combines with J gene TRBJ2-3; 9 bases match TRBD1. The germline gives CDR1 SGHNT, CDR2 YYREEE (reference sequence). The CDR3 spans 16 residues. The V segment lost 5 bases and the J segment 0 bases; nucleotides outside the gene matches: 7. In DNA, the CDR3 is TGTGCCAGCAGTCCGGGACAGGGAATAAGCACAGATACGCAGTATTTT. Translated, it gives CASSPGQGISTDTQYF. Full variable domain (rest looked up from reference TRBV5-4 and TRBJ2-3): ETGVTQSPTHLIKTRGQQVTLRCSSQSGHNTVSWYQQALGQGPQFIFQYYREEENGRGNFPPRFSGLQFPNYSSELNVNALELDDSALYLCASSPGQGISTDTQYFGPGTRLTVL.

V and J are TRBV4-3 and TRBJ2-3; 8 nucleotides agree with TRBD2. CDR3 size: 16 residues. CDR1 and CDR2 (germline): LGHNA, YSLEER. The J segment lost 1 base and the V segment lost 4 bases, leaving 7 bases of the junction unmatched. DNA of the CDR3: TGCGCCAGCAGCCCGGGGGGGGCCCCGGGCACAGATACGCAGTATTTT. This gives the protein CASSPGGAPGTDTQYF.

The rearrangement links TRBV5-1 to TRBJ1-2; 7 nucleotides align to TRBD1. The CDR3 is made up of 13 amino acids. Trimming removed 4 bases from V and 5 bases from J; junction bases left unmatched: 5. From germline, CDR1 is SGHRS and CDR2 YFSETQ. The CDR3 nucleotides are TGCGCCAGCAGCCGACAGGGCGATTATGGCTACACCTTC. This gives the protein CASSRQGDYGYTF.

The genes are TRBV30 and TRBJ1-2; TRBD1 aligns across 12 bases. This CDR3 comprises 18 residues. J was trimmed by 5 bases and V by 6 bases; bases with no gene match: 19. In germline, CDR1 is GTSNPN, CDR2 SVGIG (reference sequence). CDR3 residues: CACPRDRGQVRGQYGYTF. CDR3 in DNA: TGTGCCTGTCCCCGGGACAGGGGGCAAGTAAGGGGGCAGTATGGCTACACCTTC.

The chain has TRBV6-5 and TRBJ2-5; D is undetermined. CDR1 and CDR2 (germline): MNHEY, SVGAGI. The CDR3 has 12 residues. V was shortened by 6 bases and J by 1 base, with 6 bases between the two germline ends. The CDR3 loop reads CASRLTQETQYF. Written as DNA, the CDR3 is TGTGCCAGCAGACTCACCCAAGAGACCCAGTACTTC.

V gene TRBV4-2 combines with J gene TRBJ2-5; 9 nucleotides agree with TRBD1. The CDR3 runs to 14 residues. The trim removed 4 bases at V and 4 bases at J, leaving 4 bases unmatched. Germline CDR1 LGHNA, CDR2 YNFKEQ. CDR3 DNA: TGTGCCAGCAGCCCTGGGACAGGGCCAGAGACCCAGTACTTC. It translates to CASSPGTGPETQYF.

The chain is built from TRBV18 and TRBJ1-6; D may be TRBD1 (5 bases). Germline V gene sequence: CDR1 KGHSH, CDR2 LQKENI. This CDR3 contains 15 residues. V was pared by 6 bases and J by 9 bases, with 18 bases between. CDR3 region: CASSLREGEGSPLHF. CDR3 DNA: TGTGCCAGCTCGCTCAGGGAGGGTGAGGGTTCACCCCTCCACTTT.

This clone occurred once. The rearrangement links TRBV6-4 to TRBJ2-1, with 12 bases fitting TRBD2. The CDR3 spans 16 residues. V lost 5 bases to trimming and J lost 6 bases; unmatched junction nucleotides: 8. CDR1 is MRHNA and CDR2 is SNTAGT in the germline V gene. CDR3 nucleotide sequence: TGTGCCAGCAGTCTTAGCGCTAGCGGGGGGGGCAATGAGCAGTTCTTC. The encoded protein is CASSLSASGGGNEQFF.

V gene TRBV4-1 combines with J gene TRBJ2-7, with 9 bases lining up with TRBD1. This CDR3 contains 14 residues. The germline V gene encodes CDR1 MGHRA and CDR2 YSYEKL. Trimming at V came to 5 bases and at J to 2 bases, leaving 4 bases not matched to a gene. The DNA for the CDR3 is TGCGCCAGCAGCGCAAACAGGGGGCCCTACGAGCAGTACTTC. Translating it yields CASSANRGPYEQYF.

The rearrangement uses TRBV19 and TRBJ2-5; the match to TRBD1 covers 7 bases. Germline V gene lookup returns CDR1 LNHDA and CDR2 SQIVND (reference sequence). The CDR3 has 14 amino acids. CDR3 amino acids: CVEDRSKYQETQYF. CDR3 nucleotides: TGTGTTGAGGACAGGAGTAAGTACCAAGAGACCCAGTACTTC.